This TCR beta chain was documented in a study of T cell repertoires in cytomegalovirus infection. Remarks on this clonotype: As yet, its antigen is unknown.

TCRdb redid the calling of the reads with MiXCR, one entry per CDR3 protein. The repertoire holds about half a million distinct CDR3 sequences, roughly a third seen once, with about a sixth in the top ten. Germline CDR1 is MNHNY and CDR2 is SVGAGI (reference sequence). The CDR3 consists of 16 residues. Trimming shortened V by 0 bases and J by 6 bases, and 14 bases separated the two germline ends. The chain carries TRBV6-6 and TRBJ2-2; D is ambiguous. The clonotype originates from a human donor in good health (CMV status not recorded). Some clones in this sample may be carry-over from other donors' samples. This material consisted of cultured PBMCs, taken from culture after CMV antigen stimulation. CDR3 DNA: TGTGCCAGCAGTTACTCGTCTGGGATAGGCGCCGGGGAGCTGTTTTTT. Amino acids: CASSYSSGIGAGELFF.